Listed below are T cell receptor beta chains from one sample, sequenced in a study of cytomegalovirus exposure and HLA in healthy donors. TCRdb's table, derived via immunoSEQ multiplex PCR, lists solely in-frame clones and lacks some. The sample yields about 80,000 clones, around three quarters seen once. The source material was PBMCs. The receptors were gathered from a woman in her 40s in good health and CMV-seronegative. The CDR3 runs from the conserved cysteine through the conserved F or W. The D gene is left open where the match is weak. Not all rows give a size; the values are once, few, many and, for expanded clones, a class.

v_call	j_call	cdr3_length	clone_size	d_call	cdr3_nt	cdr3_aa
TRBV5-1	TRBJ2-1	17	once	TRBD2	TGCGCCAGCAGCTTGAGGGTGGGACTAGCGGGATACAATGAGCAGTTCTTC	CASSLRVGLAGYNEQFF
TRBV9	TRBJ1-1	13	-	-	TGTGCCAGCAGCCCCCCAGGGAACACTGAAGCTTTCTTT	CASSPPGNTEAFF
TRBV13	TRBJ1-3	16	-	-	TGTGCCAGCAGCGATAGCGTCTGGAGCTCTGGAAACACCATATATTTT	CASSDSVWSSGNTIYF
TRBV6-5	TRBJ2-5	16	-	TRBD1	TGTGCCAGCAGTTACTCGGGGACAGGTCTACAAGAGACCCAGTACTTC	CASSYSGTGLQETQYF
TRBV7-2	TRBJ1-4	13	-	-	TGTGCCAGCAGCTCGCGAACTAATGAAAAACTGTTTTTT	CASSSRTNEKLFF
TRBV28	TRBJ1-5	13	few	-	TGTGCCAGCAGTTTGGGCAAGCATCAGCCCCAGCATTTT	CASSLGKHQPQHF
TRBV7-9	TRBJ2-5	15	-	-	TGTGCCAGCAGCCCCGTGGGCACCATAGAAGAGACCCAGTACTTC	CASSPVGTIEETQYF
TRBV2	TRBJ1-5	14	few	TRBD1	TGTGCCACTAGTCGGGACAGGCTCGGTCAGCCCCAGCATTTT	CATSRDRLGQPQHF
TRBV28	TRBJ2-7	16	-	TRBD1	TGTGCCAGCAGTTTGGGGGCCGGGACAGGGGGCAACGAGCAGTACTTC	CASSLGAGTGGNEQYF
TRBV5-1	TRBJ2-7	13	-	TRBD1	TGCGCCAGCAGCGGACAGGGGGCTGGCGAGCAGTACTTC	CASSGQGAGEQYF
TRBV7-9	TRBJ1-5	17	-	TRBD1	TGTGCCAGCAGCTTCTTTTACAGGGGTTCGGGCAATCAGCCCCAGCATTTT	CASSFFYRGSGNQPQHF
TRBV5-1	TRBJ1-3	14	-	-	TGCGCCAGCAGCTTGGGGGGAGGCGGAAACACCATATATTTT	CASSLGGGGNTIYF
TRBV5-6	TRBJ2-3	15	-	TRBD2	TGTGCCAGCAGCGTACCGGGACTAGCGGGAGATACGCAGTATTTT	CASSVPGLAGDTQYF
TRBV7-6	TRBJ2-7	15	-	-	TGTGCCAGCAGCTTAGTGTCAGGGGATACCTACGAGCAGTACTTC	CASSLVSGDTYEQYF
TRBV7-9	TRBJ2-1	15	few	TRBD1	TGTGCCAGCAGCTTAATGGGACAGGGCAACAATGAGCAGTTCTTC	CASSLMGQGNNEQFF
TRBV27	TRBJ1-5	16	-	TRBD1	TGTGCCAGCAGTCTATCCTGGGACAGGGGTGGTCAGCCCCAGCATTTT	CASSLSWDRGGQPQHF
TRBV18	TRBJ2-7	15	-	-	TGTGCCAGCTCCGCCTTAGCTGGAGGATACTACGAGCAGTACTTC	CASSALAGGYYEQYF
TRBV29-1	TRBJ1-2	11	-	-	TGCAGCGCGGAAGGGGGCTATGGCTACACCTTC	CSAEGGYGYTF
TRBV6-1	TRBJ2-5	17	many	-	TGTGCCAGCAGTGACGGGGGACTTAAATCCGGGATAGAGACCCAGTACTTC	CASSDGGLKSGIETQYF
TRBV19	TRBJ1-5	13	-	-	TGTGCCAGTAGTATTTCGGTGTATCAGCCCCAGCATTTT	CASSISVYQPQHF
TRBV29-1	TRBJ1-2	14	-	-	TGCAGCGTTGCAAATGGACAGTTAAACTATGGCTACACCTTC	CSVANGQLNYGYTF
TRBV7-7	TRBJ2-3	16	few	TRBD1	TGTGCCAGCAGCTCCGGGACAGGGGTACCCACAGATACGCAGTATTTT	CASSSGTGVPTDTQYF
TRBV7-9	TRBJ2-7	15	-	TRBD1	TGTGCCAGCAGCTTAGTGGGGACAGCGCTAGTCGAGCAGTACTTC	CASSLVGTALVEQYF
TRBV5-4	TRBJ2-3	17	-	TRBD2	TGTGCCAGCAGCCTGGTTGGGGCATTGGCGGGGGTGGATACGCAGTATTTT	CASSLVGALAGVDTQYF
TRBV4-3	TRBJ2-6	16	many	-	TGCGCCAGCAGTCAGGGGGGACATTTAGCGGCCAACGTCCTGACTTTC	CASSQGGHLAANVLTF
TRBV11-2	TRBJ1-2	13	-	-	TGTGCCAGCAGTTTAAACAGGGCCAGTGGCTACACCTTC	CASSLNRASGYTF
TRBV12-5	TRBJ1-1	18	-	TRBD1	TGTGCTAGTGGTCCACCCCCAAGGACAGGGGGCTTTACCACTGAAGCTTTCTTT	CASGPPPRTGGFTTEAFF
TRBV5-4	TRBJ2-1	15	few	-	TGTGCCAGCAAACAGGTCCCGGCTCCCAACAATGAGCAGTTCTTC	CASKQVPAPNNEQFF
TRBV5-1	TRBJ1-5	16	-	-	TGCGCCAGCAGCCTCCCGGCCGGGGAGGGGAATCAGCCCCAGCATTTT	CASSLPAGEGNQPQHF
TRBV5-1	TRBJ2-1	15	-	TRBD1	TGCGCCAGCAGCGCAGGACAGGGGACGGTCAATGAGCAGTTCTTC	CASSAGQGTVNEQFF
TRBV7-3	TRBJ1-1	13	few	-	TGTGCCAGCAGCTTAAACTTGTTCACTGAAGCTTTCTTT	CASSLNLFTEAFF
TRBV4-3	TRBJ2-7	15	-	TRBD1	TGCGCCAGCAGCCAAGAGGAGACAGGGGGGTACGAGCAGTACTTC	CASSQEETGGYEQYF
TRBV5-1	TRBJ2-2	16	-	-	TGCGCCAGCAGCTTGGATATTTCAGGGTGGACCGGGGAGCTGTTTTTT	CASSLDISGWTGELFF
TRBV9	TRBJ1-2	17	-	TRBD1	TGTGCCAGCAGCGCTCCGAGGGACAGGCCGCTTAACTATGGCTACACCTTC	CASSAPRDRPLNYGYTF
TRBV11-3	TRBJ2-5	14	-	-	TGTGCCAGCAGCTCCCCGGTCCAGAGGGAGACCCAGTACTTC	CASSSPVQRETQYF
TRBV5-1	TRBJ1-2	15	-	TRBD1	TGCGCCAGCAGCCCCCACAGGGGGCATAACTATGGCTACACCTTC	CASSPHRGHNYGYTF
TRBV10-3	TRBJ1-4	14	-	TRBD1	TGTGCCATCAGGGGACAGGGGATTAATGAAAAACTGTTTTTT	CAIRGQGINEKLFF
TRBV10-2	TRBJ2-4	15	-	TRBD2	TGCGCCAGCATGCTGACTAGCGGGCCTAAAAACATTCAGTACTTC	CASMLTSGPKNIQYF
TRBV29-1	TRBJ2-2	13	-	TRBD1	TGCAGCGTTCGCAGACAGGGCCCCGGGGAGCTGTTTTTT	CSVRRQGPGELFF
TRBV27	TRBJ1-3	20	-	TRBD1	TGTGCCAGCAGTTTATCGACCCCTACGGTAGGAGGGGGCGGAGGAAACACCATATATTTT	CASSLSTPTVGGGGGNTIYF
TRBV6-1	TRBJ1-5	14	once	TRBD1	TGTGCCAGCAGCCCGACAGGGTTGGGCCAGCCCCAGCATTTT	CASSPTGLGQPQHF
TRBV9	TRBJ1-4	15	-	TRBD1	TGTGCCAGCAGCGTAACAGGGGGCCGGAATGAAAAACTGTTTTTT	CASSVTGGRNEKLFF
TRBV18	TRBJ2-2	13	-	TRBD1	TGTGCCAGCTCACAGGGACAGACCGGGGAGCTGTTTTTT	CASSQGQTGELFF
TRBV19	TRBJ1-2	16	-	TRBD1	TGTGCCAGTCAGAGGGACAGATGGGGTGGTGACTATGGCTACACCTTC	CASQRDRWGGDYGYTF
TRBV7-9	TRBJ2-3	15	-	-	TGTTCCAGCAGCTCCCCGGGGGGCATCCCAGATACGCAGTATTTT	CSSSSPGGIPDTQYF